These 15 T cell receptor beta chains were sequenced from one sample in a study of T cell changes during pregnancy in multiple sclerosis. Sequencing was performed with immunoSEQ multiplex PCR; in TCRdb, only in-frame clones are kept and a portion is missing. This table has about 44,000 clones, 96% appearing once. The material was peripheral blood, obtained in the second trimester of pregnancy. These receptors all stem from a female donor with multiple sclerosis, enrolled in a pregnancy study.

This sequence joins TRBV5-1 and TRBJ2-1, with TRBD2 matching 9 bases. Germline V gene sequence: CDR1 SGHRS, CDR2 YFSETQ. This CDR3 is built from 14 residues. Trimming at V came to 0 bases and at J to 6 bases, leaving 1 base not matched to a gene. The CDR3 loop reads CASSLVAGANEQFF. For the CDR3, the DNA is TGCGCCAGCAGCTTGGTAGCGGGAGCCAATGAGCAGTTCTTC.

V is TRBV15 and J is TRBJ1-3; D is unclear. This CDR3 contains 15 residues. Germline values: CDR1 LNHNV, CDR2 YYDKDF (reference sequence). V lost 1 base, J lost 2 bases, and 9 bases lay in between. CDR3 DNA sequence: TGTGCCACCAGCAGAGGTGGAGGGACTGGAAACACCATATATTTT. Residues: CATSRGGGTGNTIYF. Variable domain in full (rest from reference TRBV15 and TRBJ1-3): DAMVIQNPRYQVTQFGKPVTLSCSQTLNHNVMYWYQQKSSQAPKLLFHYYDKDFNNEADTPDNFQSRRPNTSFCFLDIRSPGLGDTAMYLCATSRGGGTGNTIYFGEGSWLTVV.

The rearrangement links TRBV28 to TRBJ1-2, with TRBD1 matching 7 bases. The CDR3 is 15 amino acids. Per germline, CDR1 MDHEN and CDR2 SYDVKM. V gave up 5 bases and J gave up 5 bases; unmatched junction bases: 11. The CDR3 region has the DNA TGTGCCAGCAGTCGCACAGGGGCGGGGGGTTATGGCTACACCTTC. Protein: CASSRTGAGGYGYTF.

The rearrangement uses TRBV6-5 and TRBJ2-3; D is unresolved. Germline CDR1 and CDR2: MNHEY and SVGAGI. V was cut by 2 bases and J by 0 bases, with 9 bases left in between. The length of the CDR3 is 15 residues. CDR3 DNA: TGTGCCAGCAGTTACAGTCCAGGCAGCACAGATACGCAGTATTTT. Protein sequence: CASSYSPGSTDTQYF.

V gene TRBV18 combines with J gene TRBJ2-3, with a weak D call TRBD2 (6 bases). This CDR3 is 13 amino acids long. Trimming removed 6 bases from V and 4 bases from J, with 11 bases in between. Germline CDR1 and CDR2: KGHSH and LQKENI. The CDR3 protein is CASSYPGADTQYF. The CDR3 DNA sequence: TGTGCCAGCTCTTACCCGGGAGCAGATACGCAGTATTTT.

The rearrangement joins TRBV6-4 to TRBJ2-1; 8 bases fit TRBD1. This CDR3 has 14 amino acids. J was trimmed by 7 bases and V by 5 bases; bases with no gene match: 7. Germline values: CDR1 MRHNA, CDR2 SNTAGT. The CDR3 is CASSSTTGGNEQFF. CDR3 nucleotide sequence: TGTGCCAGCAGTTCCACCACAGGGGGGAATGAGCAGTTCTTC.

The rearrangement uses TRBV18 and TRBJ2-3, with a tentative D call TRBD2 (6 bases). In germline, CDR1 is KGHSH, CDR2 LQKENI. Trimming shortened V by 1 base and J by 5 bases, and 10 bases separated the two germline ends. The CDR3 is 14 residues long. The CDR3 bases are TGTGCCAGCTCACCACGCGGGGTTGGAGATACGCAGTATTTT. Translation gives CASSPRGVGDTQYF. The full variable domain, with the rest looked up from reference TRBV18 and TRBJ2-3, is NAGVMQNPRHLVRRRGQEARLRCSPMKGHSHVYWYRQLPEEGLKFMVYLQKENIIDESGMPKERFSAEFPKEGPSILRIQQVVRGDSAAYFCASSPRGVGDTQYFGPGTRLTVL.

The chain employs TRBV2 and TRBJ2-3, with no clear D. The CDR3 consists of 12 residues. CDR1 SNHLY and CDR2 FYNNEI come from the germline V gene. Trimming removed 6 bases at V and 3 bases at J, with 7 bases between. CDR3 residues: CASRLVTDTQYF. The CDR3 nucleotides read TGTGCCAGCAGATTAGTAACAGATACGCAGTATTTT.

The CDR3 nucleotides read TGTGCCAGCAGCTTAGTTGTGGGCAGGGGAGGGGAAAAACTGTTTTTT. This gives the protein CASSLVVGRGGEKLFF. The rearrangement joins TRBV7-8 to TRBJ1-4; a weak D match, TRBD1 (6 bases). This CDR3 has 16 amino acids. Germline V gene data show CDR1 as SGHVS and CDR2 as FQNEAQ. Trimming took off 1 base at V and 8 bases at J, with 17 bases between the two ends.

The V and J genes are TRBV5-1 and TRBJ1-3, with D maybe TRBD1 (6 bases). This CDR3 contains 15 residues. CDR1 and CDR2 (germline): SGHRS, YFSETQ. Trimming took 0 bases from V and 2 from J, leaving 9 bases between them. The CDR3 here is CASSLARGPGNTIYF. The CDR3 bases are TGCGCCAGCAGCTTGGCCAGGGGCCCTGGAAACACCATATATTTT.

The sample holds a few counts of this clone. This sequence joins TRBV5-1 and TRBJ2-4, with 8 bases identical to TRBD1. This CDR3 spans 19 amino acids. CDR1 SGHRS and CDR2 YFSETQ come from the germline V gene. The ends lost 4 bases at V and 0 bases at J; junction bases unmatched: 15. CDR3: CASSPNEGTGLLAKNIQYF. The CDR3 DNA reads TGCGCCAGCAGCCCAAATGAAGGGACAGGACTGCTAGCCAAAAACATTCAGTACTTC.

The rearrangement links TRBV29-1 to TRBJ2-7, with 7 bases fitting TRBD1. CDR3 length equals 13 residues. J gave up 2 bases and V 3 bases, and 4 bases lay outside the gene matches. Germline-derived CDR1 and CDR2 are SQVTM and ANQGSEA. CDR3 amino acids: CSVDGQGAYEQYF. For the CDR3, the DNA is TGCAGCGTTGATGGTCAGGGGGCCTACGAGCAGTACTTC.

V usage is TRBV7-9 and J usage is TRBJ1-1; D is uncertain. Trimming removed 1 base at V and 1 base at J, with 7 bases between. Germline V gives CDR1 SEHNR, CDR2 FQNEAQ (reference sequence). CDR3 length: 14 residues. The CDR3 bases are TGTGCCAGCAGCTTAGGCGGTAAGAACACTGAAGCTTTCTTT. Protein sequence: CASSLGGKNTEAFF.

In DNA form, the CDR3 reads TGTGCCAGCAGTTTGAGGGGGGCGGGGGGCTTTGAGCAGTTCTTC. Its protein product is CASSLRGAGGFEQFF. The chain is built from TRBV28 and TRBJ2-1, with TRBD2 matching over 8 bases. Germline CDR1 MDHEN, CDR2 SYDVKM. This CDR3 region has 15 residues. V shed 3 bases and J 9 bases; nucleotides not matched to a gene: 10.

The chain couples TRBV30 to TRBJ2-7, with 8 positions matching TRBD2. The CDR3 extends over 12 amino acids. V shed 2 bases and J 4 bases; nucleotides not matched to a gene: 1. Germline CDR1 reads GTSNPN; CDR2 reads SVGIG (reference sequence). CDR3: CAWSSGSYEQYF. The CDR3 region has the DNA TGTGCCTGGAGTAGCGGGAGTTACGAGCAGTACTTC. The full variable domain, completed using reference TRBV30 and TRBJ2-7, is SQTIHQWPATLVQPVGSPLSLECTVEGTSNPNLYWYRQAAGRGLQLLFYSVGIGQISSEVPQNLSASRPQDRQFILSSKKLLLSDSGFYLCAWSSGSYEQYFGPGTRLTVT.